This passage covers 31 T cell receptor beta chains from one sample sequenced in a study of T cell repertoires in cytomegalovirus infection. These receptors have no identified antigens. TCRdb recomputed calls from the reads with MiXCR, one row per CDR3 protein. The data hold 340,000 or so distinct CDR3 sequences, with 20% to 30% observed a single time. This specimen consisted of cultured PBMCs, obtained from culture after CMV antigen stimulation. The source of these receptors is a human donor in good health (CMV status not recorded). Some clones in this sample may be carry-over from other donors' samples.

On this clonotype: A much larger clone sits a single nucleotide away, making a read error possible. The V and J genes are TRBV7-2 and TRBJ1-2; TRBD1 agrees at 11 bases. Per germline, CDR1 SGHTA and CDR2 FQGNSA. This CDR3 comprises 13 residues. Trimming cost V 4 bases and J 7 bases; bases outside gene matches: 2. The CDR3 bases are TGTGCCAGCAGCTCGGACAGGGGGCTTGGCTACACCTTC. Translating gives CASSSDRGLGYTF.

This sequence joins TRBV12-3 or TRBV12-4 and TRBJ1-1, with a weak D call TRBD1 (5 bases). V was cut by 3 bases and J by 0 bases, with 11 bases left in between. CDR3 length: 15 residues. The CDR3, as DNA: TGTGCCAGCAGTTTTGAGACAGCCATGAACACTGAAGCTTTCTTT. Translating it yields CASSFETAMNTEAFF.

V is TRBV19 and J is TRBJ1-1, with TRBD1 matching over 9 bases. The CDR3 runs 17 residues. Germline CDR1 reads LNHDA; CDR2 reads SQIVND (reference sequence). The trim removed 7 bases at V and 3 bases at J, leaving 15 bases unmatched. In DNA, the CDR3 is TGTGCCAGTATCCCTCGCTCAGGACAGGGGACAGACACTGAAGCTTTCTTT. This sequence encodes CASIPRSGQGTDTEAFF.

The J gene is TRBJ2-1, the V gene TRBV6-1, with D possibly TRBD2 on 6 matching bases. The germline gives CDR1 MNHNS, CDR2 SASEGT. Trimming took off 6 bases at V and 9 bases at J, with 15 bases between the two ends. The CDR3 extends over 13 amino acids. CDR3 region: CASSPTAGREQFF. The CDR3, as DNA: TGTGCCAGCAGCCCCACGGCGGGACGTGAGCAGTTCTTC.

The rearrangement links TRBV5-1 to TRBJ2-3; the D is unclear. V was clipped by 5 bases and J by 3 bases, with 19 bases between them. This CDR3 spans 16 amino acids. Germline V gene data show CDR1 as SGHRS and CDR2 as YFSETQ. CDR3 DNA sequence: TGCGCCAGCAGGCCTGGCCTAAACGGACCTACAGATACGCAGTATTTT. The encoded protein is CASRPGLNGPTDTQYF.

There are many counts of this clonotype. V and J are TRBV7-2 and TRBJ2-3, with 8 bases fitting TRBD1. The germline V gene encodes CDR1 SGHTA and CDR2 FQGNSA. V was pared by 1 base and J by 4 bases, with 7 bases of the junction left unmatched. The CDR3 is made up of 16 amino acids. CDR3 region: CASSLEGRGPADTQYF. CDR3 in DNA: TGTGCCAGCAGCTTAGAAGGCAGGGGGCCTGCAGATACGCAGTATTTT.

This clonotype was detected many times. V gene TRBV28 combines with J gene TRBJ1-2; D remains ambiguous. V lost 6 bases and J 4 bases, leaving 9 bases between the germline ends. This CDR3 has 12 residues. Germline V gene data show CDR1 as MDHEN and CDR2 as SYDVKM. This CDR3 is CASSLVTYGYTF. The DNA for the CDR3 is TGTGCCAGCAGCTTAGTAACCTATGGCTACACCTTC.

The V and J genes are TRBV5-4 and TRBJ1-1; no clear D. Germline CDR1 is SGHNT and CDR2 is YYREEE (reference sequence). The CDR3 contains 15 residues. V lost 7 bases and J lost 1, with 17 bases in between. The CDR3, as DNA: TGTGCCAGCCGCGGCGGACGCAGCAAGAACACTGAAGCTTTCTTT. Protein: CASRGGRSKNTEAFF.

This clonotype was found many times. Written as DNA, the CDR3 is TGTGCCAGCACCTCGTCTGGACGCCGGGGGTATGGCTACACCTTC. Residues: CASTSSGRRGYGYTF. V is TRBV7-9 and J is TRBJ1-2; possibly TRBD1 for D (5 bases). Germline CDR1 and CDR2: SEHNR and FQNEAQ (reference sequence). The CDR3 contains 15 residues. The ends were cut back, 7 bases at V and 5 bases at J, with 20 bases in the middle.

This clonotype was seen a handful of times. J is TRBJ2-3 and V is TRBV2; possibly TRBD2 for D (6 bases). V was shortened by 6 bases and J by 0 bases, with 13 bases between the two germline ends. CDR1 is SNHLY, CDR2 FYNNEI, per germline. The CDR3 consists of 15 residues. The chain's CDR3 is CASSGDFTSTDTQYF. In DNA, the CDR3 is TGTGCCAGCAGCGGGGACTTCACTAGCACAGATACGCAGTATTTT.

This clonotype was observed a few times. This rearrangement joins TRBV7-6 to TRBJ2-5; either TRBD1 or TRBD2 may supply D (7 bases each). Germline-derived CDR1 and CDR2 are SGHVS and FNYEAQ. The V end was cut by 6 bases, the J end by 2 bases, with 22 bases between. The CDR3 is 17 amino acids. The CDR3 DNA follows: TGTGCCAGCAGAGGACCAGGGGGGGAGGCGTCGCAAGAGACCCAGTACTTC. Its protein product is CASRGPGGEASQETQYF.

This clonotype was detected a few times. The chain links TRBV7-8 to TRBJ2-1; 11 bases are shared with TRBD2. The length of the CDR3 is 16 residues. Per the germline V gene, CDR1 is SGHVS and CDR2 is FQNEAQ. V lost 6 bases and J lost 2; bases outside the gene matches: 6. The CDR3 loop is CASRRASGRTYNEQFF. CDR3 DNA: TGTGCCAGCAGAAGGGCTAGCGGGAGGACCTACAATGAGCAGTTCTTC.

The genes are TRBV2 and TRBJ1-6; D gene uncertain. The CDR3 spans 11 residues. The V gene lost 8 bases and the J gene lost 11 bases, with 10 bases spanning the gap. CDR1 is SNHLY, CDR2 FYNNEI, per germline. The CDR3 DNA reads TGTGCCAGCGGATTCGACCCACCCCTCCACTTT. It encodes CASGFDPPLHF.

The chain recombines TRBV11-2 with TRBJ2-3; D gene uncertain. Germline V gene data show CDR1 as SGHAT and CDR2 as FQNNGV. CDR3 size: 16 residues. The V end lost 5 bases, the J end lost 1 base, and 16 bases lay between the germline ends. The CDR3 region is CASSPPAPPGTDTQYF. Here the CDR3 DNA reads TGTGCCAGCAGCCCGCCGGCTCCTCCAGGCACAGATACGCAGTATTTT.

This clonotype was seen ten or more times. This chain joins TRBV12-5 and TRBJ2-2; a possible D gene is TRBD2 (5 bases). CDR3 length: 14 amino acids. V was clipped by 1 base and J by 4 bases, with 7 bases between them. Per germline, CDR1 LGHNT and CDR2 FRNRAP. The CDR3 loop reads CASGLGLSTGELFF. CDR3 nucleotide sequence: TGTGCTAGTGGTTTGGGACTAAGCACCGGGGAGCTGTTTTTT. The full variable domain, rest sourced from reference TRBV12-5 and TRBJ2-2, is DARVTQTPRHKVTEMGQEVTMRCQPILGHNTVFWYRQTMMQGLELLAYFRNRAPLDDSGMPKDRFSAEMPDATLATLKIQPSEPRDSAVYFCASGLGLSTGELFFGEGSRLTVL.

The table lists this clonotype with many counts. The CDR3: CASSWTGSGTGELFF. The CDR3 nucleotides are TGTGCCAGCAGCTGGACAGGGTCGGGCACCGGGGAGCTGTTTTTT. The genes are TRBV7-2 and TRBJ2-2; 8 bases agree with TRBD1. Germline loops: CDR1 SGHTA, CDR2 FQGNSA. With 4 bases clipped from V and 4 bases from J, the junction kept 5 bases outside the gene matches. There are 15 residues in the CDR3.

About this clonotype: A much more abundant neighbour one base away suggests this may be a read error. The chain links TRBV7-2 to TRBJ2-2; 7 bases are shared with TRBD2. The CDR3 covers 16 residues. Germline V gene lookup returns CDR1 SGHTA and CDR2 FQGNSA. DNA for the CDR3: TGTGCCAGCAGACAAGACGGTAGCGGTCAAAGCGGGGAGCTGTATTTT. It translates to CASRQDGSGQSGELYF.

This clonotype was counted only a few times. The genes are TRBV7-2 and TRBJ2-3, with TRBD2 as a possible D gene (5 bases). Germline CDR1 and CDR2: SGHTA and FQGNSA. Trimming removed 5 bases at V and 0 bases at J, with 12 bases between. The CDR3 is made up of 15 amino acids. CDR3 region: CASSRTFTSTDTQYF. The CDR3 coding sequence is TGTGCCAGCAGCCGGACTTTTACTAGCACAGATACGCAGTATTTT.

This clonotype occurred a few times. V usage is TRBV5-1 and J usage is TRBJ2-3; D is unclear. Germline V gene sequence: CDR1 SGHRS, CDR2 YFSETQ. CDR3 length: 14 amino acids. V was cut by 0 bases and J by 2 bases, with 7 bases left in between. CDR3 sequence: CASSLGLYTDTQYF. The CDR3, as DNA: TGCGCCAGCAGCTTGGGACTTTACACAGATACGCAGTATTTT.

The chain uses TRBV12-3 or TRBV12-4 and TRBJ1-2; 9 bases match TRBD1. CDR3 size: 14 residues. With V trimmed by 6 bases and J by 6 bases, 8 bases remained unmatched. CDR3 sequence reads: CASRPMDRGNGYTF. CDR3 bases: TGTGCCAGCAGACCCATGGACAGGGGAAATGGCTACACCTTC.

The CDR3 DNA sequence: TGTGCCAGCAGCCATAGTACAGTTCGGGGCGGGGAGCAGTTCTTC. Residues: CASSHSTVRGGEQFF. The chain couples TRBV3-1 to TRBJ2-1; D tentatively reads TRBD1 or TRBD2 (5 bases each). Deletions cut 3 bases from V and 10 bases from J, with 19 bases between. The germline gives CDR1 LGHDT, CDR2 YNNKEL (reference sequence). CDR3 length: 15 residues.

V usage is TRBV18 and J usage is TRBJ2-5; no reliable D call. Germline CDR1 is KGHSH and CDR2 is LQKENI. The CDR3 totals 12 residues. Deletions cut 8 bases from V and 5 bases from J, with 12 bases between. The CDR3: CASSPLGETQYF. The CDR3 coding sequence is TGTGCCAGCAGCCCCTTGGGTGAGACCCAGTACTTC.

This clonotype was detected only a few times. The chain employs TRBV6-5 and TRBJ2-1; 8 bases map to TRBD2. With 11 bases clipped from V and 9 bases from J, the junction kept 18 bases outside the gene matches. The CDR3 covers 15 residues. Germline CDR1 MNHEY, CDR2 SVGAGI. Here the CDR3 DNA reads TGTGCCGCGGGTTTGCCGGGAGGGCCATCTATTGAGCAGTTCTTC. Its protein is CAAGLPGGPSIEQFF.

This chain connects TRBV12-3 or TRBV12-4 to TRBJ1-1; a weak D match, TRBD1 (5 bases). The CDR3 runs 16 residues. Deletions cut 5 bases from V and 3 bases from J, with 19 bases between. CDR3 residues: CASSLLAGGGHTEAFF. CDR3 DNA: TGTGCCAGCAGTCTCTTGGCGGGGGGGGGTCACACTGAAGCTTTCTTT.

This rearrangement joins TRBV12-5 to TRBJ1-1; D not resolved. V was trimmed by 1 base and J by 4 bases, leaving 7 bases between them. This CDR3 spans 13 amino acids. Germline CDR1 is LGHNT and CDR2 is FRNRAP. CDR3 DNA sequence: TGTGCTAGTGGTTTGGGGGGAGGCACTGAAGCTTTCTTT. It translates to CASGLGGGTEAFF.

There are many counts of this clonotype. The chain uses TRBV6-5 and TRBJ2-3; 7 bases are shared with TRBD1. Germline lookup yields CDR1 MNHEY and CDR2 SVGAGI. V lost 5 bases and J lost 10; bases outside the gene matches: 6. This CDR3 has 12 amino acids. The CDR3 reads CASSLQGDAQYF. Here the CDR3 DNA reads TGTGCCAGCAGTCTTCAGGGGGACGCGCAGTATTTT.

This chain connects TRBV6-1 to TRBJ2-2; D not certain. Trimming pared 5 bases from V and 4 bases from J, leaving 11 bases between. The CDR3 spans 14 residues. Germline V gene sequence: CDR1 MNHNS, CDR2 SASEGT. This CDR3 reads CASSYVIRTGELFF. The DNA for the CDR3 is TGTGCCAGCAGTTACGTGATTCGCACCGGGGAGCTGTTTTTT.

The V gene is TRBV20-1, the J gene TRBJ2-3; a possible D gene is TRBD1 (6 bases). This CDR3 region has 14 residues. Per germline, CDR1 DFQATT and CDR2 SNEGSKA (reference sequence). Trimming took off 7 bases at V and 6 bases at J, with 20 bases between the two ends. This CDR3 is CSDSSTGTGDTQYF. The CDR3, as DNA: TGCAGTGATTCAAGTACAGGGACGGGGGATACGCAGTATTTT.

The gene calls are TRBV5-4 and TRBJ2-5; 9 bases align to TRBD1. Germline CDR1 reads SGHNT; CDR2 reads YYREEE (reference sequence). This CDR3 comprises 15 residues. Trimming at V came to 2 bases and at J to 5 bases, leaving 7 bases not matched to a gene. The CDR3 DNA reads TGTGCCAGCAGCTTCGGGACAGGGAGAGGGGAGACCCAGTACTTC. Protein sequence: CASSFGTGRGETQYF.

On this clonotype: A clone one base away is much larger, so this may be a read error. V usage is TRBV13 and J usage is TRBJ2-5, with 7 bases identical to TRBD1. The CDR3 contains 14 residues. CDR1 and CDR2 (germline): PRHDT, FYEKMQ (reference sequence). V lost 3 bases, J lost 1 base, and 2 bases stayed unmatched. In nucleotides, the CDR3 is TGTGCCAGCAGCTTCGACAGGGCCCAAGAGACCCAGTACTTC. It encodes CASSFDRAQETQYF.

This clonotype was recorded at least ten times. The chain employs TRBV6-1 and TRBJ2-1, with 7 bases that match TRBD2. CDR3 size: 13 residues. Per germline, CDR1 MNHNS and CDR2 SASEGT. Unmatched junction bases numbered 5, after V lost 5 bases and J lost 7 bases. CDR3 coding DNA: TGTGCCAGCAGTTCAACCGGGGGGAATGAGCAGTTCTTC. Its protein product is CASSSTGGNEQFF.